One sample yielded the 12 T cell receptor beta chains listed below, sequenced in a study of blood T cell repertoires in COVID-19. TCRdb's copy holds only in-frame clones and misses some; the assay was immunoSEQ multiplex PCR. Found here are around 300,000 clones, 80% to 90% of them singletons; the top ten hold 9.5% to 12%. Material for sequencing was peripheral blood. These receptors were collected from a woman aged 70-85 years with acute or convalescent COVID-19.

The CDR3 is CASSVGQVSSTDTQYF. The CDR3 nucleotides read TGTGCCAGCAGCGTCGGACAGGTCTCTAGCACAGATACGCAGTATTTT. The rearrangement joins TRBV7-9 to TRBJ2-3, with 7 nucleotides matching TRBD1. In germline, CDR1 is SEHNR, CDR2 FQNEAQ (reference sequence). The CDR3 consists of 16 residues. The V and J ends lost 5 bases and 0 bases, in that order; junction bases with no gene match: 8.

The chain recombines TRBV5-4 with TRBJ2-2; 7 bases are a match to TRBD1. The J segment lost 2 bases and the V segment lost 3 bases, leaving 7 bases of the junction unmatched. This CDR3 comprises 16 residues. Looked up from germline, CDR1 is SGHNT and CDR2 is YYREEE (reference sequence). This CDR3 is CASSSPGTVNTGELFF. The CDR3 region has the DNA TGTGCCAGCAGCTCACCCGGGACAGTCAACACCGGGGAGCTGTTTTTT.

This clone has only a few counts. The chain employs TRBV9 and TRBJ1-1; the D is unclear. Germline assignment: CDR1 SGDLS and CDR2 YYNGEE. The V end was cut by 3 bases, the J end by 1 base, with 10 bases between. The CDR3 contains 14 residues. The CDR3 DNA reads as TGTGCCAGCAGCGCATCGACTCGGAACACTGAAGCTTTCTTT. It specifies CASSASTRNTEAFF. Using reference TRBV9 and TRBJ1-1 for the parts outside the CDR3, the full variable domain is DSGVTQTPKHLITATGQRVTLRCSPRSGDLSVYWYQQSLDQGLQFLIQYYNGEERAKGNILERFSAQQFPDLHSELNLSSLELGDSALYFCASSASTRNTEAFFGQGTRLTVV.

Points on this clone: The identical CDR3 is also encoded by other nucleotide sequences in the sample. The chain links TRBV18 to TRBJ1-1; D is ambiguous. Germline V gene data show CDR1 as KGHSH and CDR2 as LQKENI. The V gene lost 2 bases and the J gene lost 0 bases, with 4 bases spanning the gap. This CDR3 spans 13 amino acids. The CDR3 loop is CASSPDMNTEAFF. The DNA of the CDR3 is TGTGCCAGCTCACCAGACATGAACACTGAAGCTTTCTTT.

V usage is TRBV4-1 and J usage is TRBJ1-2, with TRBD1 as a possible D gene (6 bases). CDR1 and CDR2 from the germline V gene are MGHRA and YSYEKL. There are 14 residues in the CDR3. Trimming stripped 0 bases from V and 4 bases from J, with 9 bases between. CDR3 nucleotides: TGCGCCAGCAGCCAAGAATGGACAGCCTATGGCTACACCTTC. This translates into CASSQEWTAYGYTF.

The J gene is TRBJ1-2, the V gene TRBV4-1; a weak D match, TRBD1 (5 bases). The V gene lost 4 bases and the J gene lost 4 bases, with 13 bases spanning the gap. Germline CDR1 is MGHRA and CDR2 is YSYEKL. The CDR3 loop spans 14 amino acids. The CDR3 DNA sequence: TGCGCCAGCAGCCCGCGTTACAGGAGCTATGGCTACACCTTC. This gives the protein CASSPRYRSYGYTF.

In its sample, this clone was seen a few times. The gene calls are TRBV6-5 and TRBJ1-1, with TRBD1 as a possible D gene (5 bases). This CDR3 contains 14 residues. Trimming took 6 bases from V and 0 from J, leaving 11 bases between them. The germline V gene has CDR1 MNHEY and CDR2 SVGAGI. The CDR3 sequence is CASRAGRVNTEAFF. CDR3 nucleotides: TGTGCCAGCAGGGCGGGACGGGTGAACACTGAAGCTTTCTTT.

The DNA of the CDR3 is TGTGCCAGCAGACACAGGGCGAGGGCTTTCTTT. Its translation: CASRHRARAFF. V gene TRBV11-2 combines with J gene TRBJ1-1; D perhaps matches TRBD1 (6 bases). The V end was cut by 6 bases, the J end by 11 bases, with 13 bases between. The CDR3 is made up of 11 amino acids. The germline CDR1 and CDR2 sequences are SGHAT and FQNNGV.

This rearrangement joins TRBV5-5 to TRBJ1-5; tentatively, D is TRBD1 (6 bases). V was trimmed by 4 bases and J by 0 bases, leaving 14 bases between them. The V gene's germline CDR1 is SGHKS and CDR2 YYEKEE (reference sequence). This CDR3 region has 16 residues. The CDR3 region has the DNA TGTGCCAGCAGCCCGATGACAGGCCATAGCAATCAGCCCCAGCATTTT. It codes for CASSPMTGHSNQPQHF.

This rearrangement joins TRBV5-1 to TRBJ2-3, with TRBD1 matching 7 bases. The CDR3 consists of 14 residues. Germline CDR1 and CDR2: SGHRS and YFSETQ. V lost 0 bases, J lost 3 bases, and 1 base stayed unmatched. The chain's CDR3 is CASSLEDRTDTQYF. The CDR3 coding sequence is TGCGCCAGCAGCTTGGAGGACAGGACAGATACGCAGTATTTT.

The chain is built from TRBV5-1 and TRBJ1-1; D is perhaps TRBD1 (6 bases). The CDR3 covers 15 residues. V lost 1 base to trimming and J lost 5 bases, with 15 bases between them. Per germline, CDR1 SGHRS and CDR2 YFSETQ. CDR3 residues: CASSLTGRIETEAFF. The CDR3 nucleotides read TGCGCCAGCAGCTTGACAGGGAGAATAGAAACTGAAGCTTTCTTT.

The rearrangement joins TRBV4-1 to TRBJ2-1, with D perhaps matching TRBD2 (6 bases). The germline V and J ends were trimmed by 4 bases and 8 bases, with 21 bases remaining between them. Germline V lookup: CDR1 MGHRA, CDR2 YSYEKL. The CDR3 is 16 residues long. This CDR3 reads CASSLRTGPGGYEQFF. Here the CDR3 DNA reads TGCGCCAGCAGCCTACGGACTGGACCCGGAGGGTATGAGCAGTTCTTC.